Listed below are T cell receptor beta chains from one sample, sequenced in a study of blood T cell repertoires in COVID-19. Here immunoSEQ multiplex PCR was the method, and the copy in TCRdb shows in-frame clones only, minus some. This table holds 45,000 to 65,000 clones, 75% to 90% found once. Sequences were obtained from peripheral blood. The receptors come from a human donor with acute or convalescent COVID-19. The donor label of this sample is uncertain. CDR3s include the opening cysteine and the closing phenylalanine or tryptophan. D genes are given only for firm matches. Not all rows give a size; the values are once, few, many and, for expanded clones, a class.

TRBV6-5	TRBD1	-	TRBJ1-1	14	CASSQRTGRTEAFF	TGTGCCAGCAGTCAACGGACAGGTCGGACTGAAGCTTTCTTT
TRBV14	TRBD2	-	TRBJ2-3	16	CASSRELAGGGDTQYF	TGTGCCAGCAGCCGGGAACTAGCGGGAGGAGGAGATACGCAGTATTTT
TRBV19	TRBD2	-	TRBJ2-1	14	CASSIGLANNEQFF	TGTGCCAGTAGTATCGGACTAGCGAACAATGAGCAGTTCTTC
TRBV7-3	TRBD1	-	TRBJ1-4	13	CASSKGQGEKLFF	TGTGCCAGCAGCAAGGGACAGGGAGAAAAACTGTTTTTT
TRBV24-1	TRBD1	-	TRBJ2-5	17	CATSETTWDRGRETQYF	TGTGCCACCAGCGAGACTACTTGGGACAGGGGGCGAGAGACCCAGTACTTC
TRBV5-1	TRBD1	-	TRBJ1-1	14	CASSSGQGQGKAFF	TGCGCCAGCAGCTCGGGACAGGGCCAGGGGAAAGCTTTCTTT
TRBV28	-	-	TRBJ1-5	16	CASSIGGWRSNQPQHF	TGTGCCAGCAGTATTGGGGGCTGGCGTAGCAATCAGCCCCAGCATTTT
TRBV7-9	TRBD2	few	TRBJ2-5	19	CASSLARVVLAGEEETQYF	TGTGCCAGCAGCTTAGCGAGGGTAGTGCTAGCGGGAGAGGAAGAGACCCAGTACTTC
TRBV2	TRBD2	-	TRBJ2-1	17	CASRGTSGGSPYNEQFF	TGTGCCAGCAGGGGGACTAGCGGGGGGTCACCCTACAATGAGCAGTTCTTC
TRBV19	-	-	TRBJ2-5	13	CASRTGLQETQYF	TGTGCCAGCCGCACAGGTCTCCAAGAGACCCAGTACTTC
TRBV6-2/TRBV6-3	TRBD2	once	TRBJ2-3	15	CASSYASGGTDTQYF	TGTGCCAGCAGTTACGCTAGCGGGGGAACAGATACGCAGTATTTT
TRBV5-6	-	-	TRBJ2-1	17	CASSFDKDYPSYNEQFF	TGTGCCAGCAGCTTCGACAAGGACTATCCCTCCTACAATGAGCAGTTCTTC
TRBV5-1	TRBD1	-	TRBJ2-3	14	CASSTGQVTDTQYF	TGCGCCAGCAGCACGGGACAGGTAACAGATACGCAGTATTTT
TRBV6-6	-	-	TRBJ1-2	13	CAIGEPGGYGYTF	TGTGCCATCGGGGAACCGGGCGGCTATGGCTACACCTTC
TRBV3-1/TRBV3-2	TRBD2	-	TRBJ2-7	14	CASRLTSRSYEQYF	TGTGCCAGCCGACTGACTAGCCGGTCGTACGAGCAGTACTTC
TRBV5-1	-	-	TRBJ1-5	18	CASSPHTPQGASNQPQHF	TGCGCCAGCAGCCCCCACACCCCACAGGGCGCGAGCAATCAGCCCCAGCATTTT
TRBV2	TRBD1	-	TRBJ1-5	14	CASNGPGQNQPQHF	TGTGCCAGCAACGGCCCGGGACAGAATCAGCCCCAGCATTTT
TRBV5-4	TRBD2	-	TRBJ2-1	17	CASSPGLAGDLYNEQFF	TGTGCCAGCAGTCCGGGCCTAGCGGGCGATCTCTACAATGAGCAGTTCTTC
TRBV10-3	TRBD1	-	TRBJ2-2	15	CAISEFGTANGELFF	TGTGCCATCAGTGAGTTCGGGACAGCCAACGGGGAGCTGTTTTTT
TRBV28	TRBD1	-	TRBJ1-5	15	CASSSPDRGYQPQHF	TGTGCCAGCAGTTCCCCGGACAGGGGGTATCAGCCCCAGCATTTT